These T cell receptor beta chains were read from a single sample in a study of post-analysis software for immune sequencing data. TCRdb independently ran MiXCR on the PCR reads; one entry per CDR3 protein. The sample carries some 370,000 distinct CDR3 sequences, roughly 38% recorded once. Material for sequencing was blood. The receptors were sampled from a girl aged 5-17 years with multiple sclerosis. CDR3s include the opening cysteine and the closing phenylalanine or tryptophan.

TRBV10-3 CAISESEVPAEAFF
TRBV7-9 CASSLLVQGTDTQYF
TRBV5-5 CASNLETSGRIDTQYF
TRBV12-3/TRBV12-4 CASSFLLAGSDTQYF
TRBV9 CASSGGASYNEQFF
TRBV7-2 CASSSDSFKGEQYF
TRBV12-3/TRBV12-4 CASSPGDGPYEQYF
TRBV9 CASSSTDLGHNEQFF
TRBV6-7 CASSYPTDSYNEQFF
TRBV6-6 CASSPTGGEAEAFF
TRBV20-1 CSARAETSVLSEQYF
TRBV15 CATRSGTDLSYEQYF
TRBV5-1 CASSLGQGRDKENIQYF
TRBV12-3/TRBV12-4 CASSLAPGRQETQYF
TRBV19 CASSCGGSYNEQFF
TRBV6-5 CASSPRTGAEETQYF
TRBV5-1 CASSLGGQNSNQPQHF
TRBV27 CASRLLDGLQETQYF
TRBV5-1 CASSLRQLEGEQYF
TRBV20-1 CSARHTSGGYNEQFF
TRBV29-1 CSVVLTGEIWGSEAFF
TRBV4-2 CASSQELSSSGETQYF